This T cell receptor beta chain was recovered during a study of T cell responses to AZD1222 COVID-19 vaccine. Findings and caveats of the study: The repertoires were collected only after the peak T cell response. AZD1222 recipients seropositive at baseline numbered only six or seven.

Between the trimmed V and J ends, which lost 5 bases and 0 bases, there was a span of 8 bases. This CDR3 is built from 14 residues. CDR1 is SGHNT and CDR2 is YENEEA in the germline V gene. Some clones are missing from TCRdb's copy, which holds only in-frame ones; the method was immunoSEQ multiplex PCR. Here the sample spans 100,000 to 120,000 clones, roughly 88% being singletons. About this clone itself: As yet, its antigen is unknown.

The V call is TRBV11-3, the J call TRBJ1-3; possibly TRBD1 for D (6 bases). The starting material was peripheral blood, obtained on day 0 of AZD1222 vaccination. This TCR came from an adult in good health. The CDR3 reads CASSRTDSGNTIYF. CDR3 sequence (DNA): TGTGCCAGCAGCCGGACAGACTCTGGAAACACCATATATTTT. Combining the CDR3 with reference TRBV11-3 and TRBJ1-3 gives the whole variable domain EAGVVQSPRYKIIEKKQPVAFWCNPISGHNTLYWYLQNLGQGPELLIRYENEEAVDDSQLPKDRFSAERLKGVDSTLKIQPAELGDSAVYLCASSRTDSGNTIYFGEGSWLTVV.